The 30 T cell receptor beta chains in this list originate from one sample, sequenced in a study of cytomegalovirus exposure and HLA in healthy donors. PCR was performed using 60 Vbeta and 13 Jbeta primers. TCRdb's copy holds only in-frame clones and misses some; the assay was immunoSEQ multiplex PCR. The table has 210,000 or so clones, 65% to 80% seen once. Material: PBMCs. All receptors derive from a girl aged 2-15 years in good health and CMV-seronegative.

In this sample, this clone turned up a few times. The rearrangement links TRBV5-5 to TRBJ2-7, with D tentatively TRBD1 (5 bases). The J call could be wrong; TRBJ2-5 is a better fit for the DNA end. Per germline, CDR1 SGHKS and CDR2 YYEKEE (reference sequence). CDR3 size: 10 residues. The CDR3 DNA follows: TGTGCCAGCAGCGGGGCGACCCAGTACTTC. It specifies CASSGATQYF.

Note on this clone: Compared with germline, one end of the junction differs, possibly owing to a read error. This chain joins TRBV7-9 and TRBJ1-2; D ambiguous. Germline V gene data show CDR1 as SEHNR and CDR2 as FQNEAQ (reference sequence). This CDR3 is built from 12 residues. The CDR3 here is CSSSTQNYGYTF. The CDR3 DNA sequence: TGTTCCAGCAGCACCCAGAACTATGGCTACACCTTC. The entire variable domain, with the rest obtained from reference TRBV7-9 and TRBJ1-2, is as follows: DTGVSQNPRHKITKRGQNVTFRCDPISEHNRLYWYRQTLGQGPEFLTYFQNEAQLEKSRLLSDRFSAERPKGSFSTLEIQRTEQGDSAMYLCSSSTQNYGYTFGSGTRLTVV.

This clone was detected only once. The chain employs TRBV15 and TRBJ2-1; D call uncertain. Germline CDR1 reads LNHNV; CDR2 reads YYDKDF (reference sequence). The V end was cut by 0 bases, the J end by 1 base, with 10 bases between. This CDR3 has 16 amino acids. DNA of the CDR3: TGTGCCACCAGCAGAGATTACCCCACTTCCTACAATGAGCAGTTCTTC. As protein: CATSRDYPTSYNEQFF.

The chain is built from TRBV6-1 and TRBJ2-3; D gene uncertain. Per germline, CDR1 MNHNS and CDR2 SASEGT. This CDR3 contains 12 residues. Trimming left V 5 bases short and J 2 bases short, with 5 bases between. DNA of the CDR3: TGTGCCAGCAGTCAAAACACAGATACGCAGTATTTT. The encoded protein is CASSQNTDTQYF.

This chain links TRBV7-9 with TRBJ1-2; TRBD1 is a possible D gene (6 bases). Trimming took off 4 bases at V and 5 bases at J, with 14 bases between the two ends. The CDR3 loop spans 14 amino acids. Germline V gives CDR1 SEHNR, CDR2 FQNEAQ (reference sequence). The CDR3 region is CASSSDRFVYGYTF. The CDR3 DNA follows: TGTGCCAGCAGCTCGGACAGATTTGTTTATGGCTACACCTTC.

This chain links TRBV7-9 with TRBJ2-1; perhaps TRBD2 as D (5 bases). V was cut by 8 bases and J by 2 bases, with 7 bases left in between. CDR1 and CDR2 from the germline V gene are SEHNR and FQNEAQ (reference sequence). The CDR3 has 12 amino acids. The CDR3 DNA reads as TGTGCCAGCGAGGGAACCTACAATGAGCAGTTCTTC. It is translated as CASEGTYNEQFF.

The chain carries TRBV10-3 and TRBJ2-7, with 7 nucleotides matching TRBD2. The V gene's germline CDR1 is ENHRY and CDR2 SYGVKD. Trimming cost V 11 bases and J 1 base; bases outside gene matches: 2. CDR3 length equals 11 residues. CDR3 in DNA: TGTGCCGCCGGGGGGTCCTACGAGCAGTACTTC. Its translation is CAAGGSYEQYF.

V gene TRBV11-2 combines with J gene TRBJ2-7; D unresolved. The CDR3 is 13 amino acids. From germline, CDR1 is SGHAT and CDR2 FQNNGV. V lost 1 base and J 3 bases, leaving 7 bases between the germline ends. In nucleotides, the CDR3 is TGTGCCAGCAGCTTAGGTACAGTCTACGAGCAGTACTTC. Its translation is CASSLGTVYEQYF.

The chain employs TRBV20-1 and TRBJ1-2; tentatively, D is TRBD1 (5 bases). CDR1 DFQATT and CDR2 SNEGSKA come from the germline V gene (reference sequence). This CDR3 comprises 11 residues. Trimming stripped 4 bases from V and 4 bases from J, with 7 bases between. CDR3 loop: CSATQGYGYTF. The CDR3 bases are TGCAGTGCTACCCAGGGCTATGGCTACACCTTC.

In its sample, this clone was seen once. The genes are TRBV7-8 and TRBJ2-7; TRBD1 might be the D (6 bases). The length of the CDR3 is 15 residues. V was trimmed by 0 bases and J by 0 bases, leaving 9 bases between them. Germline V CDR1 and CDR2: SGHVS, FQNEAQ. CDR3 coding DNA: TGTGCCAGCAGCTTAGCTGCGACAGGCTCCTACGAGCAGTACTTC. Translation: CASSLAATGSYEQYF.

V and J are TRBV4-2 and TRBJ2-3; 10 bases agree with TRBD2. CDR3 length equals 17 residues. Germline assignment: CDR1 LGHNA and CDR2 YNFKEQ. Losses at the gene ends were 0 bases for V and 6 bases for J; bases not matched to a gene: 9. This CDR3 is CASSQDGAGGPPDTQYF. The CDR3 DNA follows: TGTGCCAGCAGCCAAGATGGAGCGGGAGGGCCTCCGGATACGCAGTATTTT.

This chain links TRBV29-1 with TRBJ2-1, with TRBD2 matching over 9 bases. Germline trimming cut 1 base from V and 3 bases from J; bases unmatched to any gene: 13. Germline assignment: CDR1 SQVTM and CDR2 ANQGSEA. The CDR3 is 18 residues long. The CDR3 DNA reads TGCAGCGTTGAAGGGTATCGACATAGCGGGGGAAACTACAATGAGCAGTTCTTC. This translates into CSVEGYRHSGGNYNEQFF.

The chain carries TRBV21-1 and TRBJ2-6; no DNA check was done on the table's D call, TRBD1. TRBV21-1 is listed as a pseudogene. This CDR3 is 17 amino acids long. DNA for the CDR3: TGTGCCAGCGATATGGGGCAGGATGTCTCTGGGGCCAACGTCCTGACTTTC. It is translated as CASDMGQDVSGANVLTF.

The chain has TRBV30 and TRBJ2-7; 9 nucleotides agree with TRBD1. The J segment lost 4 bases and the V segment lost 5 bases, leaving 15 bases of the junction unmatched. Germline values: CDR1 GTSNPN, CDR2 SVGIG (reference sequence). CDR3 length: 16 residues. CDR3 bases: TGTGCCTGGGGGGATCCGGGACAGGGTGTGAGGTACGAGCAGTACTTC. Amino acid sequence: CAWGDPGQGVRYEQYF. The full variable domain, its missing parts supplied by reference TRBV30 and TRBJ2-7, is SQTIHQWPATLVQPVGSPLSLECTVEGTSNPNLYWYRQAAGRGLQLLFYSVGIGQISSEVPQNLSASRPQDRQFILSSKKLLLSDSGFYLCAWGDPGQGVRYEQYFGPGTRLTVT.

The count of this clone is one. The chain recombines TRBV5-4 with TRBJ2-5; D unresolved. Between the trimmed V and J ends, which lost 5 bases and 2 bases, there was a span of 10 bases. Looked up from germline, CDR1 is SGHNT and CDR2 is YYREEE (reference sequence). This CDR3 is built from 13 residues. The CDR3 bases are TGTGCCAGCAGGGTACAGCTTCAAGAGACCCAGTACTTC. As protein: CASRVQLQETQYF. The full variable domain, completed using reference TRBV5-4 and TRBJ2-5, is ETGVTQSPTHLIKTRGQQVTLRCSSQSGHNTVSWYQQALGQGPQFIFQYYREEENGRGNFPPRFSGLQFPNYSSELNVNALELDDSALYLCASRVQLQETQYFGPGTRLLVL.

The V gene is TRBV7-2, the J gene TRBJ2-3, with a possible D match to TRBD2 (6 bases). The CDR3 extends over 13 amino acids. Trimming took off 1 base at V and 5 bases at J, with 7 bases between the two ends. Germline loops: CDR1 SGHTA, CDR2 FQGNSA. DNA for the CDR3: TGTGCCAGCAGCTTAGGGACTATAGATACGCAGTATTTT. Protein sequence: CASSLGTIDTQYF.

The chain links TRBV19 to TRBJ2-1, with 7 bases matching TRBD1. V shed 7 bases, J shed 7 bases, and the junction held 10 bases outside the gene matches. Germline assignment: CDR1 LNHDA and CDR2 SQIVND (reference sequence). This CDR3 is 14 amino acids long. The CDR3 protein is CASNDRAVRNEQFF. In DNA form, the CDR3 reads TGTGCCAGTAACGACAGGGCGGTAAGGAATGAGCAGTTCTTC.

The genes are TRBV14 and TRBJ2-1, with 14 nucleotides matching TRBD2. Unmatched junction bases numbered 10, after V lost 3 bases and J lost 0 bases. Germline V gene lookup returns CDR1 SGHDN and CDR2 FVKESK. The length of the CDR3 is 20 residues. The CDR3 DNA is TGTGCCAGCAGCCACCGGACTAGCGGGAGGAAGAAGGGCTCCTACAATGAGCAGTTCTTC. Its protein is CASSHRTSGRKKGSYNEQFF.

The V call is TRBV4-1, the J call TRBJ2-7; TRBD2 aligns across 7 bases. CDR1 MGHRA and CDR2 YSYEKL come from the germline V gene. The ends lost 4 bases at V and 2 bases at J; junction bases unmatched: 11. The CDR3 runs 16 residues. The CDR3 protein is CASSPQLGGGTYEQYF. The CDR3 DNA sequence: TGCGCCAGCAGCCCTCAATTGGGCGGGGGAACCTACGAGCAGTACTTC.

This clone was seen once. The CDR3 DNA follows: TGTGCCAGCGGTGGACAGGCTGGGGGCTACACCTTC. Protein: CASGGQAGGYTF. This rearrangement joins TRBV7-9 to TRBJ1-2; the match to TRBD1 covers 7 bases. Germline CDR1 reads SEHNR; CDR2 reads FQNEAQ (reference sequence). This CDR3 is built from 12 residues. V shed 8 bases and J 8 bases; nucleotides not matched to a gene: 8. The full variable domain, rest sourced from reference TRBV7-9 and TRBJ1-2, is DTGVSQNPRHKITKRGQNVTFRCDPISEHNRLYWYRQTLGQGPEFLTYFQNEAQLEKSRLLSDRFSAERPKGSFSTLEIQRTEQGDSAMYLCASGGQAGGYTFGSGTRLTVV.

The chain employs TRBV7-9 and TRBJ2-5; the match to TRBD1 covers 7 bases. The CDR3 runs 15 residues. Germline V gene data show CDR1 as SEHNR and CDR2 as FQNEAQ (reference sequence). With V trimmed by 5 bases and J by 4 bases, 10 bases remained unmatched. This CDR3 reads CASSPMGDSRETQYF. The CDR3 DNA is TGTGCCAGCAGCCCTATGGGGGACAGCAGAGAGACCCAGTACTTC.

This rearrangement joins TRBV9 to TRBJ2-7; D might be TRBD1 (7 bases). V lost 4 bases and J lost 5, with 16 bases in between. This CDR3 is built from 14 residues. CDR1 is SGDLS and CDR2 is YYNGEE in the germline V gene. CDR3 residues: CASSLGGGGNEQYF. Written as DNA, the CDR3 is TGTGCCAGCAGCCTAGGAGGAGGGGGCAACGAGCAGTACTTC.

This chain connects TRBV7-6 to TRBJ2-5; 10 nucleotides agree with TRBD2. After removal of 0 bases from V and 0 bases from J, the junction contained 10 bases not matched to a gene. This CDR3 region has 19 residues. Germline V gene data show CDR1 as SGHVS and CDR2 as FNYEAQ. The CDR3 region is CASSLAGIAGGPYQETQYF. The CDR3, as DNA: TGTGCCAGCAGCTTAGCAGGGATAGCGGGGGGCCCGTACCAAGAGACCCAGTACTTC.

This sequence joins TRBV9 and TRBJ1-3; D possibly corresponds to TRBD1 (6 bases). Per germline, CDR1 SGDLS and CDR2 YYNGEE. This CDR3 contains 14 residues. Trimming took off 4 bases at V and 7 bases at J, with 15 bases between the two ends. CDR3: CASSLGQVENTIYF. The CDR3 nucleotides are TGTGCCAGCAGCTTGGGACAAGTTGAGAACACCATATATTTT.

The chain joins TRBV4-1 to TRBJ2-5, with D perhaps TRBD1 (5 bases). CDR3 length: 15 residues. The germline V and J ends were trimmed by 0 bases and 5 bases, with 13 bases remaining between them. Per the germline V gene, CDR1 is MGHRA and CDR2 is YSYEKL. The CDR3 DNA reads as TGCGCCAGCAGCCAAGATGTGGGGCCGGAGGAGACCCAGTACTTC. Its protein is CASSQDVGPEETQYF.

The gene calls are TRBV7-9 and TRBJ2-5; no clear D. The CDR3 spans 14 residues. The ends were cut back, 0 bases at V and 1 base at J, with 6 bases in the middle. Per germline, CDR1 SEHNR and CDR2 FQNEAQ (reference sequence). The CDR3: CASSLARGQETQYF. The CDR3 nucleotides are TGTGCCAGCAGCTTAGCGCGCGGCCAAGAGACCCAGTACTTC.

For the CDR3, the DNA is TGTGCCAGTAGTAAAATAACCGGGACAAACCAAGAGACCCAGTACTTC. Amino acids: CASSKITGTNQETQYF. The rearrangement uses TRBV19 and TRBJ2-5; a possible D gene is TRBD1 (6 bases). The V gene lost 4 bases and the J gene lost 0 bases, with 15 bases spanning the gap. In germline, CDR1 is LNHDA, CDR2 SQIVND (reference sequence). This CDR3 contains 16 residues.

The chain carries TRBV12-5 and TRBJ2-2; 10 bases fit TRBD2. CDR1 and CDR2 from the germline V gene are LGHNT and FRNRAP. The J segment lost 4 bases and the V segment lost 0 bases, leaving 8 bases of the junction unmatched. The CDR3 has 18 amino acids. This CDR3 reads CASGLVASGRTGTGELFF. CDR3 coding DNA: TGTGCTAGTGGTTTGGTAGCTAGCGGGAGAACAGGCACCGGGGAGCTGTTTTTT.

The chain has TRBV15 and TRBJ1-1; no clear D gene. This CDR3 is built from 13 residues. Trimming shortened V by 5 bases and J by 1 base, and 8 bases separated the two germline ends. Per the germline V gene, CDR1 is LNHNV and CDR2 is YYDKDF (reference sequence). The CDR3 sequence: CATSSEGNTEAFF. The CDR3 region has the DNA TGTGCCACCAGCTCGGAGGGGAACACTGAAGCTTTCTTT.

This clone was picked up a small number of times. The rearrangement links TRBV19 to TRBJ1-5, with D possibly being TRBD1 (6 bases). This CDR3 is built from 14 residues. CDR1 is LNHDA and CDR2 is SQIVND in the germline V gene (reference sequence). With 3 bases removed from V and 7 bases from J, the gap between germline ends came to 13 bases. Here the CDR3 DNA reads TGTGCCAGTAGTATTTTGAGGGGGGGACAGCCCCAGCATTTT. The encoded protein is CASSILRGGQPQHF.